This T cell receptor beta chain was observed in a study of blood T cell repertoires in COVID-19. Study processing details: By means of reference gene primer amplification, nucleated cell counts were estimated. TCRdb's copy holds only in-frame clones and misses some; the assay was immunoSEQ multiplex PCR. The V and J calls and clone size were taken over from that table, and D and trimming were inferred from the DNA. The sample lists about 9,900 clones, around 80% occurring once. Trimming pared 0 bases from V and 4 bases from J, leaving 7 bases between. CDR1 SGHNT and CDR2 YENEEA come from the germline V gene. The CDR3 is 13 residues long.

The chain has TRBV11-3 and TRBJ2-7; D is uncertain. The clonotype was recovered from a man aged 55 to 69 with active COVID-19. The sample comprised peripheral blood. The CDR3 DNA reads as TGTGCCAGCAGCTTAGAGTCAGGATACGAGCAGTACTTC. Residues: CASSLESGYEQYF.